Listed below are T cell receptor beta chains from one sample, sequenced in a study of T cells after yellow fever vaccination. TCRdb used MiXCR to reprocess the 5' RACE reads, holding one entry per CDR3 protein. The sample has 200,000 to 300,000 distinct CDR3 sequences, roughly 6.8% seen once. Specimen: CD4+ T cells sorted from PBMCs, collected on the day of the yellow fever booster vaccination. Receptor source: a young man who received the YFV17D yellow fever vaccine. The CDR3 runs from the conserved cysteine through the conserved F or W. The D gene is left open where the match is weak. Not all rows give a size; the values are once, few, many and, for expanded clones, a class.

j_gene,abundance,v_gene,d_gene,CDR3nt,CDR3aa
TRBJ2-3,many,TRBV5-1,TRBD2,TGCGCCAGCAGCCAGGGACTAGCGGGAGGATCAGATACGCAGTATTTT,CASSQGLAGGSDTQYF
TRBJ2-3,few,TRBV10-1,-,TGCGCCAGCAGTGCCGGGCTCGATACGCAGTATTTT,CASSAGLDTQYF
TRBJ2-7,-,TRBV7-2,TRBD2,TGTGCCAGCGGGGGGAGGGATGCGTACGAGCAGTACTTC,CASGGRDAYEQYF
TRBJ2-1,-,TRBV20-1,TRBD2,TGCAGTGCTCCAGATCCTAGCGGGAGTACATCCTACAATGAGCAGTTCTTC,CSAPDPSGSTSYNEQFF
TRBJ1-1,-,TRBV6-5,TRBD1,TGTGCCAGCAGTACCCCGGGACAGACGAACACTGAAGCTTTCTTT,CASSTPGQTNTEAFF
TRBJ1-4,many,TRBV5-1,-,TGCGCCAGCAGCTGGGGAGGGAAACTGTTTTTT,CASSWGGKLFF
TRBJ2-2,many,TRBV12-3/TRBV12-4,-,TGTGCCAGCAGTTTTACCGCCGGGGAGCTGTTTTTT,CASSFTAGELFF
TRBJ1-4,few,TRBV14,-,TGTGCCAGCAGCCAAGATCGTTGGACGGAAGAAAAACTGTTTTTT,CASSQDRWTEEKLFF
TRBJ2-2,few,TRBV5-1,TRBD2,TGCGCCAGCAGCCGTCTAGCGGGAGAAACCGGGGAGCTGTTTTTT,CASSRLAGETGELFF
TRBJ1-1,many,TRBV5-1,TRBD1,TGCGCCAGCAGCTCAGACCCGGGACAGGGAGGGACTGAAGCTTTCTTT,CASSSDPGQGGTEAFF
TRBJ2-2,few,TRBV12-3/TRBV12-4,TRBD2,TGTGCCAGCAGTTTAGCTAGCGGGACGAACACCGGGGAGCTGTTTTTT,CASSLASGTNTGELFF
TRBJ1-4,-,TRBV7-9,-,TGTGCCAGCAGCTTCTACTGGGTTGGGGAACTGTTTTTT,CASSFYWVGELFF
TRBJ2-7,many,TRBV6-2/TRBV6-3,-,TGTGCCAGCAGCTACAGGGTAGATTACGAGCAGTACTTC,CASSYRVDYEQYF
TRBJ2-1,many,TRBV20-1,-,TGCAGTGCTAGTCAAGCGGGCCGTAGTCGGAATGAGCAGTTCTTC,CSASQAGRSRNEQFF
TRBJ2-1,many,TRBV19,-,TGTGCCAGTAGTATAGCCGTCGGACTCGCGACGAACAATGAGCAGTTCTTC,CASSIAVGLATNNEQFF
TRBJ2-1,few,TRBV7-9,TRBD2,TGTGCCAGCAGCTTCGGGCATCTAGCGGTTTACAATGAGCAGTTCTTC,CASSFGHLAVYNEQFF
TRBJ2-3,many,TRBV20-1,-,TGCAGTGCCCACAACGGGGATAGCACAGATACGCAGTATTTT,CSAHNGDSTDTQYF
TRBJ1-6,-,TRBV12-3/TRBV12-4,TRBD1,TGTGCCAGCAGTTTGGTCAGGGGGCAAAATTCACCCCTCCACTTT,CASSLVRGQNSPLHF
TRBJ2-7,-,TRBV7-9,TRBD2,TGTGCCAGCAGCTTAGGGGACGGGGGGTCGTACTTC,CASSLGDGGSYF
TRBJ2-5,many,TRBV7-2,TRBD2,TGTGCCAGCAGCCGAAGAGGCGCGGGAGTCGTAGAGACCCAGTACTTC,CASSRRGAGVVETQYF
TRBJ2-1,few,TRBV6-1,-,TGTGCCAGCAGTGAGCGACACGAGCAGTTCTTC,CASSERHEQFF
TRBJ2-5,few,TRBV28,-,TGTGCCAGCAGTTCTCCACGAACAGGGTACGGAGAGACCCAGTACTTC,CASSSPRTGYGETQYF
TRBJ2-1,many,TRBV12-3/TRBV12-4,-,TGTGCCAGCAGCCGCAACAATGAGCAGTTCTTC,CASSRNNEQFF
TRBJ2-3,once,TRBV24-1,-,TGTGCCTCGGCGCCATCGGGAGACGTGACAGAGACGCAGTATTTT,CASAPSGDVTETQYF
TRBJ2-1,-,TRBV4-3,-,TGCGCCAGCAGCCAAGATCCTCCGCCGTCCGGGCCTGAGTTCTTC,CASSQDPPPSGPEFF
TRBJ2-1,many,TRBV5-1,TRBD2,TGCGCCAGCTCGCTAGCGGTTAGCTCCTACAATGAGCAGTTCTTC,CASSLAVSSYNEQFF
TRBJ2-7,few,TRBV12-3/TRBV12-4,-,TGTGCCAGCAGCCCAACGCCCAGGGTAAACGAGCAGTACTTC,CASSPTPRVNEQYF
TRBJ2-1,many,TRBV7-2,-,TGTGCCAGCAGCTTACGAGGCCAACTGGGTGAGCAGTTCTTC,CASSLRGQLGEQFF
TRBJ1-1,few,TRBV11-1,-,TGTGCCAGCAGCACAGGACAGAAGAACACTGAAGCTTTCTTT,CASSTGQKNTEAFF
TRBJ2-2,few,TRBV12-3/TRBV12-4,-,TGTGCCAGCAGTAGGGGCGGGGAGCTGTTTTTT,CASSRGGELFF
TRBJ2-5,many,TRBV12-5,-,TGTGCTAGTGGTTTGGTGGGGAAGACCCAGTACTTC,CASGLVGKTQYF
TRBJ2-4,few,TRBV6-6,TRBD2,TGTGCCACGGCCGGGACTAATAGCAACATTCAGTACTTC,CATAGTNSNIQYF
TRBJ2-7,many,TRBV10-3,-,TGTGCCATCAGTGTCTCCCGGATACAGGGTGGTTACGAGCAGTACTTC,CAISVSRIQGGYEQYF
TRBJ2-7,-,TRBV7-2,-,TGTGCCAGCAGCGAAACTCCAAGGAACGAGCAGTACTTC,CASSETPRNEQYF
TRBJ2-1,few,TRBV5-1,TRBD1,TGCGCCAGCAGCATGACAGGGGACAATGAGCAGTTCTTC,CASSMTGDNEQFF
TRBJ2-5,few,TRBV21-1,-,TGTGCCAGCAGCGTACTAGCGGGAGACGAGACCCAGTACTTC,CASSVLAGDETQYF
TRBJ2-5,many,TRBV3-1,TRBD1,TGTGCCAGCAGCCAAGGACCCGGGACAGGGGAAGAGACCCAGTACTTC,CASSQGPGTGEETQYF
TRBJ2-1,many,TRBV2,TRBD2,TGTGCCAGCAGCGGACTAGCGGCTAACAATGAGCAGTTCTTC,CASSGLAANNEQFF
TRBJ2-7,many,TRBV3-1,TRBD2,TGTGCCAGCAGCCAAGAACAAGCGGGAGGACCCTACGAGCAGTACTTC,CASSQEQAGGPYEQYF
TRBJ2-1,-,TRBV20-1,TRBD2,TGCAGTGCGGGACTAGCGGGCCTCTCCTACAATGAGCAGTTCTTC,CSAGLAGLSYNEQFF
TRBJ1-3,many,TRBV5-6,-,TGTGCCAGCAGCTTCATCAGGGGAGCTGGAAACACCATATATTTT,CASSFIRGAGNTIYF
TRBJ2-3,few,TRBV20-1,-,TGCAGTGCTAGTACGGCTCTTCGATCCACAGATACGCAGTATTTT,CSASTALRSTDTQYF
TRBJ2-7,few,TRBV12-3/TRBV12-4,TRBD2,TGTGCCAGCAGTTTCGCTAGCGGGAGAAGAGTCTACGAGCAGTACTTC,CASSFASGRRVYEQYF
TRBJ2-1,-,TRBV5-1,-,TGCGCCAGCAGCTTGGAGCCGGTTGTCAATGAGCAGTTCTTC,CASSLEPVVNEQFF
TRBJ2-1,many,TRBV7-8,-,TGTGCCAGCCGTCAACCCTACAATGAGCAGTTCTTC,CASRQPYNEQFF
TRBJ1-5,few,TRBV7-2,-,TGTGCCAGCAGCCCCTTCCAGGGAGGAGGGCAGCCCCAGCATTTT,CASSPFQGGGQPQHF
TRBJ2-5,few,TRBV10-2,-,TGCGCCAGCAGGGATGGGGACCGCAGGACCCAGTACTTC,CASRDGDRRTQYF
TRBJ2-1,few,TRBV12-3/TRBV12-4,TRBD2,TGTGCCAGCAGTGGACTAGCGGGAGGTGAGCAGTTCTTC,CASSGLAGGEQFF
TRBJ2-7,many,TRBV16,-,TGTGCCAGCAGCAGGGCCCCCTACGAGCAGTACTTC,CASSRAPYEQYF
TRBJ2-5,-,TRBV29-1,TRBD2,TGCAGCGCACTGACTAGCGGGAGCGGTGGGACCCAGTACTTC,CSALTSGSGGTQYF